This TCR beta chain comes out of a study of cytomegalovirus exposure and HLA in healthy donors. Primers for the PCR totalled 60 Vbeta and 13 Jbeta. Libraries were prepared by immunoSEQ multiplex PCR; TCRdb keeps only in-frame clonotypes and omits some of them. The table has 200,000 or so clones, around 70% seen once. Whole-study findings and limits: It was likely that a cluster of highly shared sequence variants was a sequencing artifact.

Per the germline V gene, CDR1 is SEHNR and CDR2 is FQNEAQ (reference sequence). V was pared by 1 base and J by 11 bases, with 9 bases between. The CDR3 covers 12 residues. Turning to this clone: What it binds is unknown.

This TCR was recovered from a man between 35 and 55 years old in good health and CMV-seropositive. The chain links TRBV7-9 to TRBJ2-1; TRBD2 might be the D (6 bases). What was sequenced was PBMCs. The chain's CDR3 is CASSLGDSKQFF. The DNA for the CDR3 is TGTGCCAGCAGCTTAGGGGACTCGAAGCAGTTCTTC.